This is a list of T cell receptor beta chains from one sample in a study of shared clonotypes between healthy human individuals. Profiling relied on immunoSEQ multiplex PCR, and the TCRdb table lists in-frame clones only, not all of them. The sample has around 2,000,000 clones; roughly 94% are singletons. The sample consisted of naive CD4+ T cells sorted from blood. These receptors all stem from a man younger than 35 in good health. Each CDR3 is given without its conserved first and last residue.

TRBJ1-1	TRBV28	ASSRDSEAF
TRBJ2-7	TRBV5-1	ASSSRGSGSRYEQY
TRBJ2-5	TRBV15	ATSGSGTQSPLRQETQY
TRBJ2-7	TRBV2	ASSNRGPPSYEQY
TRBJ1-2	TRBV5-6	ASSSGQGPNYGYT
TRBJ2-5	TRBV18	ASYSGLAGETQY
TRBJ1-2	TRBV18	ASSPGDRGEGYT
TRBJ2-6	TRBV10-3	AINRDNQRNSGANVLT
TRBJ2-3	TRBV5-1	ASSSGTSGGASTDTQY
TRBJ1-2	TRBV5-6	ASSFYDRVEGYT
TRBJ2-7	TRBV10-3	AISDSAGLSEQY
TRBJ2-4	TRBV10-3	ATDRGDGIQY
TRBJ2-7	TRBV5-4	ASSLAQAYEQY
TRBJ2-7	TRBV5-1	ASSLVGGVNPYEQY
TRBJ1-2	TRBV27	ASSRDRGYGYT
TRBJ2-1	TRBV5-1	ASSLPPGERNEQF
TRBJ1-6	TRBV28	ASSAGQLNSPLH
TRBJ1-2	TRBV5-1	ASSLGGNYGYT
TRBJ2-7	TRBV5-4	ASSLGPNEQY
TRBJ1-2	TRBV2	ASRLQGALNYGYT
TRBJ1-5	TRBV18	ASSPQGSNQPQH
TRBJ1-2	TRBV5-1	ASSLGEAGALYT
TRBJ1-3	TRBV9	ASSVGGPGNTIY
TRBJ2-7	TRBV7-2	ASSLVSGTYEQY
TRBJ1-6	TRBV27	ASSLGTRGNSPLH
TRBJ2-7	TRBV18	ASSPQEDPSYEQY
TRBJ2-7	TRBV7-6	ASSPTSGADYEQY
TRBJ2-3	TRBV6-5	ASSYSRAPTDTQY
TRBJ1-1	TRBV2	ATSGQSTEAF
TRBJ1-2	TRBV5-4	ASSLGAPEGGYT
TRBJ1-4	TRBV7-3	ASSPRAGEKLF
TRBJ2-5	TRBV4-3	ASSQDLSGTEEETQY
TRBJ1-5	TRBV19	ASFSNQPQH
TRBJ2-5	TRBV18	ASSFAIVAGDQETQY
TRBJ1-2	TRBV27	ASSFRAIYGYT
TRBJ2-7	TRBV28	ASSYGSSYEQY
TRBJ1-3	TRBV9	ASSFSSGNTIY
TRBJ1-3	TRBV5-1	ASSLGQGAGNTIY
TRBJ1-1	TRBV7-2	ASSLRGNTEAF
TRBJ1-5	TRBV4-3	ASSQDGAQPQH
TRBJ2-5	TRBV5-1	ASSRDQQTQY
TRBJ2-7	TRBV6-1	ASSEAGLAASYEQY
TRBJ1-4	TRBV28	ASSLREYKSGQGWVRTNEKLF
TRBJ2-5	TRBV5-6	ASSLGTGGGETQY
TRBJ1-2	TRBV7-8	ASSFSTQGGRSGYT
TRBJ1-1	TRBV27	ASSSGRTEAF
TRBJ1-4	TRBV30	AWSEGPIINEKLF
TRBJ2-6	TRBV5-1	ASSQGTGANVLT
TRBJ2-1	TRBV30	AWSGGRTSGRSRSYNEQF
TRBJ2-1	TRBV30	AWTGGPQRSNEQF
TRBJ2-1	TRBV9	ASSVGRGSYNEQF
TRBJ2-7	TRBV7-2	ASSLEKGAYEQY
TRBJ2-7	TRBV7-9	ASSLAFAEQY
TRBJ1-5	TRBV5-1	ASSLGGISNQPQH
TRBJ2-1	TRBV28	ASRSPGGYYNEQF
TRBJ2-5	TRBV6-1	AIRGGRETQY
TRBJ2-7	TRBV9	ASSPRAVGYEQY
TRBJ1-4	TRBV2	ASSGRINEKLF
TRBJ2-2	TRBV5-1	ASSFSKGTGELF
TRBJ2-7	TRBV7-9	ASSLTGTGSYEQY